The 7 T cell receptor beta chains in this list originate from one sample, sequenced in a study of T cell responses to AZD1222 COVID-19 vaccine. Sequencing used immunoSEQ multiplex PCR; TCRdb keeps in-frame clones, though not all of them. Altogether around 110,000 clones are present, 80% to 90% being singletons, with the ten largest covering approximately 10%. The sequences come from peripheral blood, collected on day 0 of AZD1222 vaccination. The receptors derive from an adult in good health.

The genes are TRBV5-6 and TRBJ1-6; 9 positions agree with TRBD1. CDR3 size: 15 residues. The germline gives CDR1 SGHDT, CDR2 YYEEEE. V shed 0 bases and J 7 bases; nucleotides not matched to a gene: 2. The CDR3 bases are TGTGCCAGCAGCTTGGCGGGACAGGGAAATTCACCCCTCCACTTT. Translation gives CASSLAGQGNSPLHF.

This clone was seen once. The V and J genes are TRBV11-2 and TRBJ2-3; 9 bases agree with TRBD1. Germline V lookup: CDR1 SGHAT, CDR2 FQNNGV. This CDR3 is built from 16 residues. J was trimmed by 1 base and V by 3 bases; bases with no gene match: 5. CDR3 sequence reads: CASSFTRTGGTDTQYF. The DNA of the CDR3 is TGTGCCAGCAGCTTCACAAGGACAGGGGGCACAGATACGCAGTATTTT.

The V gene is TRBV3-1 (or the pseudogene TRBV3-2), the J gene TRBJ1-1; TRBD1 aligns across 9 bases. Germline V gene sequence: CDR1 LGHDT, CDR2 YNNKEL (reference sequence). V lost 5 bases and J lost 4; bases outside the gene matches: 8. The CDR3 sequence is 15 residues long. CDR3 in DNA: TGTGCCAGCAGCGCTTGGGACAGGGTGGGCACTGAAGCTTTCTTT. This codes for CASSAWDRVGTEAFF.

The chain links TRBV7-2 to TRBJ2-3; 11 positions agree with TRBD2. V lost 3 bases to trimming and J lost 5 bases; unmatched junction nucleotides: 4. Germline-derived CDR1 and CDR2 are SGHTA and FQGNSA. The CDR3 totals 15 residues. The CDR3 bases are TGTGCCAGCAGCTTTAGCGGGGGGGCTTTAGATACGCAGTATTTT. This gives the protein CASSFSGGALDTQYF.

This clone came up once. V and J are TRBV19 and TRBJ1-1; no clear D. V was clipped by 3 bases and J by 8 bases, with 13 bases between them. CDR1 LNHDA and CDR2 SQIVND come from the germline V gene (reference sequence). This CDR3 region has 13 residues. The chain's CDR3 is CASSMDRGREAFF. The CDR3 DNA reads as TGTGCCAGTAGTATGGATCGCGGCAGAGAAGCTTTCTTT.

The table lists this clone with a count of one. The rearrangement joins TRBV11-2 to TRBJ1-2; D is perhaps TRBD1 (6 bases). The V and J ends lost 4 bases and 4 bases respectively, with 22 bases between them. Germline lookup yields CDR1 SGHAT and CDR2 FQNNGV. This CDR3 region has 17 residues. For the CDR3, the DNA is TGTGCCAGCAGCTCCTGGCCCGGAGGCAGGGGTACCTATGGCTACACCTTC. This gives the protein CASSSWPGGRGTYGYTF.

The V call is TRBV5-1, the J call TRBJ1-1; D call uncertain. In germline, CDR1 is SGHRS, CDR2 YFSETQ. V lost 4 bases to trimming and J lost 1 base, with 14 bases between them. The CDR3 runs to 15 residues. The CDR3 here is CASSPLPGKNTEAFF. Written as DNA, the CDR3 is TGCGCCAGCAGCCCCCTGCCCGGGAAGAACACTGAAGCTTTCTTT.